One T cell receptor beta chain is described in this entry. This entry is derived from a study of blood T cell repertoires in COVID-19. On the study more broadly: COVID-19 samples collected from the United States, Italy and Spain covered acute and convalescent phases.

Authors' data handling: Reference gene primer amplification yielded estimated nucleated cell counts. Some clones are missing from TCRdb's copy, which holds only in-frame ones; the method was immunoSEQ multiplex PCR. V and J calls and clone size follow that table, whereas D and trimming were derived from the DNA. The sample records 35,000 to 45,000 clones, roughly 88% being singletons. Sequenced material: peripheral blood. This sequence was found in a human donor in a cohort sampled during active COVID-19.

The CDR3 spells CASSPTRTGWVNTIYF. The CDR3 DNA is TGTGCCAGTAGCCCAACCCGGACAGGGTGGGTAAACACCATATATTTT. The chain couples TRBV19 to TRBJ1-3; TRBD1 matches at 8 bases. With 6 bases clipped from V and 6 bases from J, the junction kept 13 bases outside the gene matches. CDR1 is LNHDA, CDR2 SQIVND, per germline (reference sequence). This CDR3 has 16 residues.